A selection of T cell receptor beta chains follows, all from one sample in a study of blood T cell repertoires in COVID-19. The protocol was immunoSEQ multiplex PCR, while the TCRdb copy is restricted to in-frame clones and leaves out a portion. The sample shows 150,000 to 180,000 clones, approximately 80% of them seen only once. The sample taken for sequencing was peripheral blood. The receptors here all came from a woman aged 60-75 years with COVID-19, enrolled during active disease. Both conserved end residues are part of each CDR3. The order of the fields is clone size, J gene, V gene, CDR3 length, D gene, CDR3 DNA, CDR3 protein. D genes are given only for firm matches. Some rows mark clone size as missing; the rest say once, few, many or name a class of expanded clone.

-,TRBJ2-1,TRBV3-1/TRBV3-2,13,-,TGTGCCAGCAGCCAAGCCAGACAAGGAGAGCAGTTCTTC,CASSQARQGEQFF
-,TRBJ1-6,TRBV18,14,-,TGTGCCAGCTCACCAGAAGTATCGGATTCACCCCTCCACTTT,CASSPEVSDSPLHF
few,TRBJ1-3,TRBV25-1,17,-,TGTGCCAGCAGTGTCCAAGGGGGGGCTGGATCTGGAAACACCATATATTTT,CASSVQGGAGSGNTIYF
-,TRBJ1-5,TRBV19,16,TRBD1,TGTGCCAGTACCCCTGGGACAGGGGGCGCGGATCAGCCCCAGCATTTT,CASTPGTGGADQPQHF
-,TRBJ1-3,TRBV29-1,12,-,TGCAGCGGGACAGTCTCTGGAAACACCATATATTTT,CSGTVSGNTIYF
-,TRBJ1-4,TRBV5-8,14,TRBD1,TGTGCCAGCAGCTCCGGACAGGGAGACGAAAAACTGTTTTTT,CASSSGQGDEKLFF
-,TRBJ2-2,TRBV18,15,-,TGTGCCAGCTCACAAGGACAAGCGAACACCGGGGAGCTGTTTTTT,CASSQGQANTGELFF
-,TRBJ1-2,TRBV18,15,TRBD1,TGTGCCAGCTCACCACCGGGACAGGGATCGACTGGCTACACCTTC,CASSPPGQGSTGYTF
-,TRBJ1-1,TRBV9,12,-,TGTGCCAGCAGCCCGAGAACAGGGAGTGCTTTCTTT,CASSPRTGSAFF
once,TRBJ2-1,TRBV18,15,TRBD2,TGTGCCAGCTCACCTGGTAGCGGGGGGTCGGTTGAGCAGTTCTTC,CASSPGSGGSVEQFF
few,TRBJ1-6,TRBV6-5,15,-,TGTGCCAGCAGTATTGGGACACCTCATAATTCACCCCTCCACTTT,CASSIGTPHNSPLHF
-,TRBJ2-2,TRBV19,18,TRBD1,TGTGCCAGTAGTATACCCACGGGACAGGCATCGAACACCGGGGAGCTGTTTTTT,CASSIPTGQASNTGELFF
once,TRBJ2-1,TRBV7-2,19,TRBD2,TGTGCCAGCAGCTTGAAAACCGGGACTAGCTCCCTAAGTGGAAGGGAGCAGTTCTTC,CASSLKTGTSSLSGREQFF
-,TRBJ1-6,TRBV3-1/TRBV3-2,14,-,TGTGCCAGCAGCCAAGGGGCTCATAATTCACCCCTCCACTTT,CASSQGAHNSPLHF
-,TRBJ2-1,TRBV11-2,16,TRBD1,TGTGCCAGCAGCGTACGCGGGACAGGGGTTTCAAATGAGCAGTTCTTC,CASSVRGTGVSNEQFF
-,TRBJ2-1,TRBV4-1,17,-,TGCGCCAGCAGCTCGGGAGATGGGCGGGGGCGATACAATGAGCAGTTCTTC,CASSSGDGRGRYNEQFF
-,TRBJ1-6,TRBV5-1,14,-,TGCGCCAGCAGCTTGGGTAATGAGAATTCACCCCTCCACTTT,CASSLGNENSPLHF
-,TRBJ1-2,TRBV30,14,-,TGTGCCTGGAGTGTACCCTCGGGGGTTCGTGGCTACACCTTC,CAWSVPSGVRGYTF
-,TRBJ1-5,TRBV27,15,TRBD1,TGTGCCAGCAGAGACAGGGCGGCGGGCAATCAGCCCCAGCATTTT,CASRDRAAGNQPQHF
-,TRBJ2-7,TRBV6-5,14,TRBD2,TGTGCCAGCAGTTGGACTAGCGGGAGCTACGAGCAGTACTTC,CASSWTSGSYEQYF
-,TRBJ1-1,TRBV24-1,15,-,TGTGCCACCAGAGCTCAGGGCCAGGGGAACACTGAAGCTTTCTTT,CATRAQGQGNTEAFF
-,TRBJ2-5,TRBV5-1,14,-,TGCGCCAGCAGCCCCTCTAGTTGGCAAGAGACCCAGTACTTC,CASSPSSWQETQYF
-,TRBJ1-5,TRBV19,15,-,TGTGCCAGTAGTATAAACAGGGAGAGCAATCAGCCCCAGCATTTT,CASSINRESNQPQHF
-,TRBJ2-4,TRBV12-3/TRBV12-4,11,-,TGTGCCAGCAGTTCTCGGGACATTCAGTACTTC,CASSSRDIQYF
-,TRBJ1-4,TRBV7-2,15,TRBD1,TGTGCCAGCAGCCCAGACAGGGTCCCTAATGAAAAACTGTTTTTT,CASSPDRVPNEKLFF
-,TRBJ1-1,TRBV5-5,14,TRBD1,TGTGCCAGCAGCTCAACAGGGGTCATAGCTGAAGCTTTCTTT,CASSSTGVIAEAFF
-,TRBJ1-2,TRBV5-1,18,-,TGCGCCAGCAGCTTGGGGGGCAGAGCAGCCCCGCTAAACTATGGCTACACCTTC,CASSLGGRAAPLNYGYTF
-,TRBJ2-1,TRBV23-1,16,TRBD1,TGCGCCAGCAGTCCCGAGGACAGGGGGACTTGCAATGAGCAGTTCTTC,CASSPEDRGTCNEQFF
few,TRBJ1-3,TRBV6-1,13,-,TGTGCCAGCAGTGAATATTTTAGAAACACCATATATTTT,CASSEYFRNTIYF
-,TRBJ1-1,TRBV5-8,13,-,TGTGCCAGCAGACTCCACTACAACACTGAAGCTTTCTTT,CASRLHYNTEAFF
-,TRBJ1-4,TRBV7-2,15,-,TGTGCCAGCACCCCCCGCAGGGGCACGAATGAAAAACTGTTTTTT,CASTPRRGTNEKLFF
-,TRBJ1-4,TRBV29-1,13,-,TGCAGCGTTGAAGACGGGCAGGGGGAAAAACTGTTTTTT,CSVEDGQGEKLFF
few,TRBJ2-7,TRBV5-8,15,TRBD1,TGTGCCAGCAGCTTGGCCGCAGGGGGTACCTACGAGCAGTACTTC,CASSLAAGGTYEQYF
-,TRBJ2-2,TRBV7-9,16,TRBD1,TGTGCCAGCAGCGCCCGACAGGGGACGAACACCGGGGAGCTGTTTTTT,CASSARQGTNTGELFF
-,TRBJ1-5,TRBV18,13,-,TGTGCCAGCTCACCGGGAGGTGGTCAGCCCCAGCATTTT,CASSPGGGQPQHF
-,TRBJ1-2,TRBV10-2,15,-,TGCGCCAGCACCTTAGGAGGAGCGGGCGACTATGGCTACACCTTC,CASTLGGAGDYGYTF
-,TRBJ2-7,TRBV3-1/TRBV3-2,17,-,TGTGCCAGCAGCCAAATCCTGAGGGCATTCTCCCCCTACGAGCAGTACTTC,CASSQILRAFSPYEQYF
-,TRBJ1-2,TRBV6-6,15,-,TGTGCCAGCAGTTACTCGAAGGAGAGCCCAGGGGGCTACACCTTC,CASSYSKESPGGYTF
-,TRBJ1-6,TRBV7-2,16,TRBD1,TGTGCCAGCAGCTCATCCGGGACAGACTATAATTCACCCCTCCACTTT,CASSSSGTDYNSPLHF
-,TRBJ2-3,TRBV7-3,15,TRBD2,TGTGCCAGCAGCCCCAGGACTAGCGGGACAGATACGCAGTATTTT,CASSPRTSGTDTQYF
-,TRBJ1-2,TRBV25-1,13,TRBD1,TGTGCCAGCACCCCCCGGGACAGGGGTGGCTACACCTTC,CASTPRDRGGYTF
-,TRBJ2-2,TRBV7-6,16,TRBD1,TGTGCCAGCAGCTGGCGGACAGGGGAGAACACCGGGGAGCTGTTTTTT,CASSWRTGENTGELFF
-,TRBJ2-1,TRBV19,14,TRBD2,TGTGCCAGTGGGACTAGCGGGGAGTACAATGAGCAGTTCTTC,CASGTSGEYNEQFF
few,TRBJ1-5,TRBV4-2,17,-,TGTGCCAGCAGCCAAGAAGGCGGAAGTTATAGCAATCAGCCCCAGCATTTT,CASSQEGGSYSNQPQHF
-,TRBJ1-2,TRBV19,14,TRBD1,TGTGCCAGTATCCAACAGGGGGCCAACTATGGCTACACCTTC,CASIQQGANYGYTF
many,TRBJ1-1,TRBV7-2,14,-,TGTGCCAGCAGCTCGGGAGGAGGGCCCACTGAAGCTTTCTTT,CASSSGGGPTEAFF
-,TRBJ1-6,TRBV5-4,16,-,TGTGCCAGCAGCTTAAGAGTGGGAGTCGACCTTTCACCCCTCCACTTT,CASSLRVGVDLSPLHF